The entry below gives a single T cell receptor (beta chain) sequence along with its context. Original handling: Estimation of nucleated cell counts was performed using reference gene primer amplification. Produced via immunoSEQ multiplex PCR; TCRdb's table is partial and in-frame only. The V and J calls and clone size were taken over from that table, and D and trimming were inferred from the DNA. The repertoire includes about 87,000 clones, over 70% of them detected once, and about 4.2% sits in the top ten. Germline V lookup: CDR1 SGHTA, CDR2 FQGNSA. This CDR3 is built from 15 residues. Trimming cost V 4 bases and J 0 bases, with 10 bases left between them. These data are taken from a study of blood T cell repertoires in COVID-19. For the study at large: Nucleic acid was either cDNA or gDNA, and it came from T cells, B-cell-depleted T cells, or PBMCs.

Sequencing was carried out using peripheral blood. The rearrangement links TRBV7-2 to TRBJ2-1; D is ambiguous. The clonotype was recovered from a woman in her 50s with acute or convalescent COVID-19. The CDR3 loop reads CASSYNPSSYNEQFF. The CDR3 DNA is TGTGCCAGCAGCTATAATCCTAGCTCCTACAATGAGCAGTTCTTC.